The rows below give T cell receptor beta chains drawn from one sample of a study of CD8 T cells in ankylosing spondylitis. A single record per CDR3 protein comes from TCRdb applying MiXCR to the 5' RACE reads. The repertoire holds some 800,000 distinct CDR3 sequences, 12% seen once, with more than 0.5% in the top ten. Input material: blood, either unsorted or a sorted T cell fraction (not recorded which). Receptor source: a male donor with ankylosing spondylitis. Both conserved end residues are part of each CDR3. A D gene is named only where the DNA matches it firmly. Expanded clones are given a class, and other clones once, few, many or no size at all.

v_gene: TRBV5-1; d_gene: .; j_gene: TRBJ2-1; abundance: .; CDR3nt: TGCGCCAGCAGCGTCGGACTGTTACGCTCCTACAATGAGCAGTTCTTC; CDR3aa: CASSVGLLRSYNEQFF
v_gene: TRBV5-1; d_gene: .; j_gene: TRBJ1-1; abundance: many; CDR3nt: TGCGCCAGCAGCTTGGAGGCAGGAGGCATGAACACTGAAGCTTTCTTT; CDR3aa: CASSLEAGGMNTEAFF
v_gene: TRBV20-1; d_gene: .; j_gene: TRBJ1-1; abundance: .; CDR3nt: TGCAGTGCTAGAGCCCCCCTAGGGAGGACTGAAGCTTTCTTT; CDR3aa: CSARAPLGRTEAFF
v_gene: TRBV2; d_gene: .; j_gene: TRBJ2-4; abundance: many; CDR3nt: TGTGCCAGCAGTGCCGAAGGGACCGTCAAAAACATTCAGTACTTC; CDR3aa: CASSAEGTVKNIQYF
v_gene: TRBV7-2; d_gene: TRBD2; j_gene: TRBJ2-3; abundance: .; CDR3nt: TGTGCCAGCAGCGGTCGGGACTATAGCACAGATACGCAGTATTTT; CDR3aa: CASSGRDYSTDTQYF
v_gene: TRBV12-3/TRBV12-4; d_gene: .; j_gene: TRBJ2-7; abundance: .; CDR3nt: TGTGCCAGCCGGGGCAGCAGCTCCTACGAGCAGTACTTC; CDR3aa: CASRGSSSYEQYF
v_gene: TRBV6-1; d_gene: .; j_gene: TRBJ2-1; abundance: .; CDR3nt: TGTGCCAGCAGTAGGTACAGCTCCTACAATGAGCAGTTCTTC; CDR3aa: CASSRYSSYNEQFF
v_gene: TRBV5-5; d_gene: .; j_gene: TRBJ2-2; abundance: few; CDR3nt: TGTGCCAGCACCCCCAGAGAGGGGGTCACCGGGGAGCTGTTTTTT; CDR3aa: CASTPREGVTGELFF
v_gene: TRBV7-2; d_gene: .; j_gene: TRBJ1-2; abundance: .; CDR3nt: TGTGCCAGCAGCTTAGAACACGGCCGGCCTTATGGCTACACCTTC; CDR3aa: CASSLEHGRPYGYTF
v_gene: TRBV7-9; d_gene: TRBD2; j_gene: TRBJ2-7; abundance: .; CDR3nt: TGTGCCAGCGGCCATGGGGGGGGCGAGCAGTACTTC; CDR3aa: CASGHGGGEQYF
v_gene: TRBV10-3; d_gene: .; j_gene: TRBJ1-3; abundance: few; CDR3nt: TGTGCCATCACGCCAATCTCTGGAAACACCATATATTTT; CDR3aa: CAITPISGNTIYF
v_gene: TRBV5-1; d_gene: .; j_gene: TRBJ2-7; abundance: many; CDR3nt: TGCGCCAGCAGCGCAGGATACTACGAGCAGTACTTC; CDR3aa: CASSAGYYEQYF
v_gene: TRBV4-2; d_gene: .; j_gene: TRBJ2-3; abundance: few; CDR3nt: TGTGCCAGCAGATCGGGGGAACGGGATGGTTATACGCAGTATTTT; CDR3aa: CASRSGERDGYTQYF
v_gene: TRBV20-1; d_gene: .; j_gene: TRBJ1-4; abundance: .; CDR3nt: TGCAGTGCCGCGCGGGAAAAACTGTTTTTT; CDR3aa: CSAAREKLFF
v_gene: TRBV6-1; d_gene: TRBD2; j_gene: TRBJ2-1; abundance: few; CDR3nt: TGTGCCAGTACCGGGACTAGCTTCTCTGATGAGCAGTTCTTC; CDR3aa: CASTGTSFSDEQFF
v_gene: TRBV18; d_gene: .; j_gene: TRBJ2-2; abundance: .; CDR3nt: TGTGCCAGCTCACCCCGAGGGACTCGGAAGAACACCGGGGAGCTGTTTTTT; CDR3aa: CASSPRGTRKNTGELFF
v_gene: TRBV20-1; d_gene: .; j_gene: TRBJ2-5; abundance: many; CDR3nt: TGCAGTGCTATTCAAGAGACCCAGTACTTC; CDR3aa: CSAIQETQYF
v_gene: TRBV3-1; d_gene: .; j_gene: TRBJ2-7; abundance: few; CDR3nt: TGTGCCAGCAGCCTGCGGGACTTCTCCTACGAGCAGTACTTC; CDR3aa: CASSLRDFSYEQYF
v_gene: TRBV5-1; d_gene: TRBD2; j_gene: TRBJ2-1; abundance: few; CDR3nt: TGCGCCAGCAGCCTAGGCGGGACTAGCGGAAACAATGAGCAGTTCTTC; CDR3aa: CASSLGGTSGNNEQFF
v_gene: TRBV7-2; d_gene: TRBD1; j_gene: TRBJ2-7; abundance: .; CDR3nt: TGTGCCAGCAGCAGACAGGACAGGGGCGAGCAGTACTTC; CDR3aa: CASSRQDRGEQYF
v_gene: TRBV5-1; d_gene: TRBD1; j_gene: TRBJ2-7; abundance: many; CDR3nt: TGCGCCAGCAGCTGGGGACAGGGTATGGACGAGCAGTACTTC; CDR3aa: CASSWGQGMDEQYF
v_gene: TRBV18; d_gene: .; j_gene: TRBJ2-3; abundance: .; CDR3nt: TGTGCCAGCTCACCACGGACCCCCCACGGTTACACTTTACCAGATACGCAGTATTTT; CDR3aa: CASSPRTPHGYTLPDTQYF
v_gene: TRBV15; d_gene: .; j_gene: TRBJ1-2; abundance: few; CDR3nt: TGTGCCACCAGCAGAGACCGAGGGGCTGTCTATGGCTACACCTTC; CDR3aa: CATSRDRGAVYGYTF
v_gene: TRBV5-1; d_gene: .; j_gene: TRBJ1-5; abundance: many; CDR3nt: TGCGCCAGCAGCTTGGATGGGCAGGGCCACCAGCCCCAGCATTTT; CDR3aa: CASSLDGQGHQPQHF
v_gene: TRBV7-9; d_gene: .; j_gene: TRBJ2-7; abundance: .; CDR3nt: TGTGCCAGCAGCTTGTCGCACGTCTCCTACGAGCAGTACTTC; CDR3aa: CASSLSHVSYEQYF